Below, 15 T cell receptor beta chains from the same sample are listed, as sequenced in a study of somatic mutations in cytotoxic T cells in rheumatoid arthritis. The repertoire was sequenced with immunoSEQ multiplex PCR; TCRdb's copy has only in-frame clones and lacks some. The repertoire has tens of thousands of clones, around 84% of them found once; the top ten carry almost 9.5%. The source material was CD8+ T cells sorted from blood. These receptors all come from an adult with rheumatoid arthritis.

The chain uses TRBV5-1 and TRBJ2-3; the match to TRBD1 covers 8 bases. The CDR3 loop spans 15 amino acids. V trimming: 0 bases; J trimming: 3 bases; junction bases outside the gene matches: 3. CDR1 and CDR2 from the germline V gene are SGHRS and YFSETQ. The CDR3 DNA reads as TGCGCCAGCAGCTTGGAACAGGGGGTGACAGATACGCAGTATTTT. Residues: CASSLEQGVTDTQYF.

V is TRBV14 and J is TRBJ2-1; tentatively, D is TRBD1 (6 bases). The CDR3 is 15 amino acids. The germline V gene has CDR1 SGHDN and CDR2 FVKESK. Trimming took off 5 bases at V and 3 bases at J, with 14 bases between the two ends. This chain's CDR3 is CASSKPGHYYNEQFF. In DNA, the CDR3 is TGTGCCAGCAGCAAACCGGGACATTACTACAATGAGCAGTTCTTC.

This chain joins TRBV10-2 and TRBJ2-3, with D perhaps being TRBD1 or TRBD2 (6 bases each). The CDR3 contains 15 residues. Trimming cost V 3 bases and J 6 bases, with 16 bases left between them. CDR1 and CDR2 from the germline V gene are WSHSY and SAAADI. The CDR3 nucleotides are TGCGCCAGCAGTGATGGTAACAGGGAGGCGGATACGCAGTATTTT. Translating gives CASSDGNREADTQYF.

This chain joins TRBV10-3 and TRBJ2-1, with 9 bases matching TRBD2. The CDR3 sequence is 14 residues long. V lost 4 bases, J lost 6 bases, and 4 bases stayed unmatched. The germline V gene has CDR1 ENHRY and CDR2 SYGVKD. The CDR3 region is CAISGGRALNEQFF. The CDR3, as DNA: TGTGCCATCAGTGGCGGGAGGGCTCTCAATGAGCAGTTCTTC.

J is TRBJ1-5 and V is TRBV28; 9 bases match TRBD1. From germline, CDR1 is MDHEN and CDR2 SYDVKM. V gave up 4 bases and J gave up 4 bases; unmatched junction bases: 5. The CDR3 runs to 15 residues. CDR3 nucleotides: TGTGCCAGCAGTTCGGAGGGGACAGGGAATCAGCCCCAGCATTTT. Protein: CASSSEGTGNQPQHF.

The CDR3 DNA reads as TGTGCCAGCAGTTTCCTCGGACAGGGGAACACTGAAGCTTTCTTT. Amino acid sequence: CASSFLGQGNTEAFF. V and J are TRBV27 and TRBJ1-1; 8 nucleotides align to TRBD1. The CDR3 loop spans 15 amino acids. Germline CDR1 and CDR2: MNHEY and SMNVEV (reference sequence). V was pared by 3 bases and J by 1 base, with 4 bases of the junction left unmatched.

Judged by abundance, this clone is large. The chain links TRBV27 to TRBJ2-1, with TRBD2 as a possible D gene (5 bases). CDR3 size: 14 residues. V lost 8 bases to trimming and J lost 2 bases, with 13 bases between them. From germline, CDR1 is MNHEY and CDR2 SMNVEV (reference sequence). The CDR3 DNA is TGTGCCAGCTGGACTTTGGGCGCCTACAATGAGCAGTTCTTC. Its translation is CASWTLGAYNEQFF.

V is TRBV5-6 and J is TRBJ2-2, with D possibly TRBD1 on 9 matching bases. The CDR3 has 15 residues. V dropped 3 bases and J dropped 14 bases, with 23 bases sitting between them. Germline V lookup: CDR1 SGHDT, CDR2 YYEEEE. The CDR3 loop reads CASSYGQGTSQDLFF. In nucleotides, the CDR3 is TGTGCCAGCAGCTACGGACAGGGGACTAGTCAAGACCTGTTTTTT.

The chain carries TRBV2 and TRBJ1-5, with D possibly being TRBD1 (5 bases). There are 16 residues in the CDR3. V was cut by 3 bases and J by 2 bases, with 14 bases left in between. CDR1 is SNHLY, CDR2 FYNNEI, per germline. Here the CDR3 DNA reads TGTGCCAGCAGTGAGGGGGACCATCGGGGCAATCAGCCCCAGCATTTT. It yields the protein CASSEGDHRGNQPQHF.

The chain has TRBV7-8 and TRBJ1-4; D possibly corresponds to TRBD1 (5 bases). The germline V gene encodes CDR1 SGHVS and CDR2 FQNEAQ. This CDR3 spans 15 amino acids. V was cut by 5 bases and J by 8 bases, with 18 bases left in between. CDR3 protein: CASSPMGGSKEKLFF. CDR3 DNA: TGTGCCAGCAGCCCGATGGGGGGGTCGAAGGAAAAACTGTTTTTT.

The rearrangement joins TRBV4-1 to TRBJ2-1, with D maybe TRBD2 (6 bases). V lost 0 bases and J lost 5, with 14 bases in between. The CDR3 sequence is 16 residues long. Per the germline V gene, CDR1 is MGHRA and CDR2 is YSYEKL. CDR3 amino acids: CASSQESGLLNNEQFF. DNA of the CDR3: TGCGCCAGCAGCCAAGAATCGGGACTCCTAAACAATGAGCAGTTCTTC.

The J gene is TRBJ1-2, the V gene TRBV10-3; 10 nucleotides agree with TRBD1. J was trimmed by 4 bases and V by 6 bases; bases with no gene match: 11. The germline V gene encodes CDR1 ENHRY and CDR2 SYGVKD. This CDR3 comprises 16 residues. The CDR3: CAISETGGYGRYGYTF. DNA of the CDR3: TGTGCCATCAGCGAGACAGGGGGCTACGGCCGCTATGGCTACACCTTC.

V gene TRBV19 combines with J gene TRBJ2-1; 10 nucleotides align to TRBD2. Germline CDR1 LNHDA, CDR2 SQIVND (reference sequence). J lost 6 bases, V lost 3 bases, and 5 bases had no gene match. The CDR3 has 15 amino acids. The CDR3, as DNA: TGTGCCAGTAGTATTGTGAGCGGGAGGGGCAATGAGCAGTTCTTC. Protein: CASSIVSGRGNEQFF.

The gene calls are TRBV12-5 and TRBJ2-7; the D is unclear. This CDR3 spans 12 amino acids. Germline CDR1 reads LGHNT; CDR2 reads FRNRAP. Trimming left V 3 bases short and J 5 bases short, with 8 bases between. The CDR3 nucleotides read TGTGCTAGTGGTTTAGGTAACCACGAGCAGTACTTC. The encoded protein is CASGLGNHEQYF. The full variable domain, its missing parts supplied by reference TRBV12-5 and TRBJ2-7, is DARVTQTPRHKVTEMGQEVTMRCQPILGHNTVFWYRQTMMQGLELLAYFRNRAPLDDSGMPKDRFSAEMPDATLATLKIQPSEPRDSAVYFCASGLGNHEQYFGPGTRLTVT.

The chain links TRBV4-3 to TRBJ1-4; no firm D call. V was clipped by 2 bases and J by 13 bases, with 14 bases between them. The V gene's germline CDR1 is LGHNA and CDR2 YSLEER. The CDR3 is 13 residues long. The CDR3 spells CASSQRGGDRLFF. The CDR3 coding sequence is TGCGCCAGCAGCCAAAGAGGTGGGGATAGACTGTTTTTT.